The rows below give T cell receptor beta chains drawn from one sample of a study of patients and donors after allogeneic stem cell transplantation. TCRdb re-derived calls from the RT-PCR reads in MiXCR, one entry per CDR3 protein. The sample has 9,000 to 15,000 distinct CDR3 sequences, under 30% seen once; the top ten hold about half. Sequencing was carried out using blood, either unsorted or a sorted T cell fraction (not recorded which). The receptors stem from a human donor who was either an allogeneic HSCT recipient or a stem cell or donor lymphocyte infusion donor (not recorded which). It is not recorded whose cells these are; they may come from a transplant donor. Each CDR3 is given with its conserved first and last residue. Fields, in order: clone size, D gene, V gene, J gene, CDR3 DNA, CDR3 protein. D genes are given only for firm matches. Size is stated for part of the rows, as once, few or many counts, or as a class when the clone is expanded.

>medium-sized|.|TRBV20-1|TRBJ1-4
TGCAGTGCTAGAGATCGGGGGTTTGCAACTAATGAAAAACTGTTTTTT
CSARDRGFATNEKLFF
>few|.|TRBV29-1|TRBJ1-2
TGCAGCGTTCGGGTGACTCCGGATTATGGCTACACCTTC
CSVRVTPDYGYTF
>.|TRBD2|TRBV12-5|TRBJ2-1
TGTGCTAGTGGTTCCTCTCAATTAGGTTCGAGCGGGGCCCCCTACAATGAGCAGTTCTTC
CASGSSQLGSSGAPYNEQFF
>.|TRBD1|TRBV20-1|TRBJ1-1
TGCAGTGCTAGAAATGACAGGGAGGTGGCTTTCTTT
CSARNDREVAFF
>few|TRBD1|TRBV7-8|TRBJ1-5
TGTGCCAGCAGCTTAGAGGGGGCGGGCAATCAGCCCCAGCATTTT
CASSLEGAGNQPQHF
>few|.|TRBV9|TRBJ1-5
TGTGCCAGCAGCGTAGAGGGAGGATATCAGCCCCAGCATTTT
CASSVEGGYQPQHF
>.|TRBD2|TRBV3-1|TRBJ2-7
TGTGCCAGCAGCCCCAGCCTAGCGGGGTTCTACGAGCAGTACTTC
CASSPSLAGFYEQYF
>once|.|TRBV29-1|TRBJ2-2
TGCAGCGTTCGACTAACGGCGAACACCGGGGAGCTGTTTTTT
CSVRLTANTGELFF
>.|.|TRBV20-1|TRBJ1-1
TGCAGTGCGGGAGGTCGTGCTGAAGCTTTCTTT
CSAGGRAEAFF
>.|.|TRBV5-1|TRBJ1-6
TGCGCCAGCAGCTTGGAAACAGGCGGACGGAATTCACCCCTCCACTTT
CASSLETGGRNSPLHF
>few|.|TRBV12-3/TRBV12-4|TRBJ2-7
TGTGCCACCTCCGGGAGCTCCTACGAGCAGTACTTC
CATSGSSYEQYF
>few|.|TRBV7-2|TRBJ1-4
TGTGCCAGCAGCTTCTCCGGACAGTTTAATGAAAAACTGTTTTTT
CASSFSGQFNEKLFF
>few|.|TRBV5-1|TRBJ1-1
TGCGCCAGCAGTAGGACGGGGGGAACTGAAGCTTTCTTT
CASSRTGGTEAFF
>many|TRBD1|TRBV5-1|TRBJ1-2
TGCGCCAGCAGCTTGAGGCAGGAGGGGGCTGATGGCTACACCTTC
CASSLRQEGADGYTF
>.|.|TRBV7-2|TRBJ1-2
TGTGCCAGCAGCTTAGAGCTCTTACCCCATGGCTACACCTTC
CASSLELLPHGYTF
>many|TRBD1|TRBV29-1|TRBJ1-6
TGCAGCGTTGGGGACAGGGTCAATTCACCCCTCCACTTT
CSVGDRVNSPLHF
>many|.|TRBV4-2|TRBJ1-4
TGTGCCAGCAGCCAAGAGGACCTTAGGGAAAAACTGTTTTTT
CASSQEDLREKLFF
>.|.|TRBV30|TRBJ1-2
TGTGCCTGGAGTGAAGGACTTGGCTACACCTTC
CAWSEGLGYTF
>.|.|TRBV2|TRBJ1-5
TGTGCCAGCAGTGTGGCAGGGATGGGCAATCAGCCCCAGCATTTT
CASSVAGMGNQPQHF
>few|.|TRBV20-1|TRBJ2-4
TGCAGTGCTCGGCCCACTAGTCAGGGAAACATTCAGTACTTC
CSARPTSQGNIQYF
>.|.|TRBV7-2|TRBJ1-1
TGTGCCAGCAGCGCCCAGATGAACACTGAAGCTTTCTTT
CASSAQMNTEAFF
>few|.|TRBV7-9|TRBJ1-6
TGTGCCAGCAGCTTAGCCTCCGGGACTGGGAATTCACCCCTCCACTTT
CASSLASGTGNSPLHF
>many|.|TRBV20-1|TRBJ1-1
TGCAGTGCCCTCCGGCCCATGAACACTGAAGCTTTCTTT
CSALRPMNTEAFF
>few|TRBD1|TRBV6-6|TRBJ1-3
TGTGCCAGCAGGGGGACAGACCTCTCTGGAAACACCATATATTTT
CASRGTDLSGNTIYF
>.|TRBD1|TRBV29-1|TRBJ2-6
TGCAGCGTACGACAGGGAGCTGGGGCCAACGTCCTGACTTTC
CSVRQGAGANVLTF
>.|.|TRBV12-3/TRBV12-4|TRBJ1-5
TGTGCCACCAGAACCGGAGGTGGCTTATCCAATCAGCCCCAGCATTTT
CATRTGGGLSNQPQHF
>few|TRBD1|TRBV7-2|TRBJ1-4
TGTGCCAGCAGGGACAGGGGGCGTGCTAATGAAAAACTGTTTTTT
CASRDRGRANEKLFF
>.|TRBD1|TRBV20-1|TRBJ1-1
TGCAGTGCTAGAGATCTGGGGACAGGGACTAACACTGAAGCTTTCTTT
CSARDLGTGTNTEAFF
>few|.|TRBV4-3|TRBJ1-6
TGCGCCAGCAGCCACACCTCCTATAATTCACCCCTCCACTTT
CASSHTSYNSPLHF
>.|.|TRBV7-8|TRBJ2-1
TGTGCCAGCAGCTTTCGGACTCGGGATGAGCAGTTCTTC
CASSFRTRDEQFF
>once|.|TRBV9|TRBJ2-7
TGTGCCAGCAGCGTAGATCCAGGTTCAGTCTACGAGCAGTACTTC
CASSVDPGSVYEQYF
>.|.|TRBV6-4|TRBJ2-5
TGTGCCAGCAGTGAGGACCTCGGGGAGACCCAGTACTTC
CASSEDLGETQYF
>.|.|TRBV9|TRBJ1-4
TGTGCCAGCAGCTTGAGAGCCTCTGCAGGGGAAAAACTGTTTTTT
CASSLRASAGEKLFF
>once|.|TRBV5-1|TRBJ2-3
TGCGCCAGCAGAATCCAAGCGAAAGATACGCAGTATTTT
CASRIQAKDTQYF
>once|.|TRBV11-2|TRBJ2-5
TGTGCCAGCAGCAACCTACGGACAGCCACCCAAGAGACCCAGTACTTC
CASSNLRTATQETQYF
>.|.|TRBV6-2/TRBV6-3|TRBJ1-2
TGTGCCAGCAGCTACAAGGCCAGCGCTAACTATGGCTACACCTTC
CASSYKASANYGYTF
>.|.|TRBV6-1|TRBJ1-3
TGTGCCAGCCAGTGGGGAAACACCATATATTTT
CASQWGNTIYF
>many|TRBD1|TRBV10-3|TRBJ1-5
TGTGCCATCAGAGGGACAGAGAATCAGCCCCAGCATTTT
CAIRGTENQPQHF
>few|TRBD1|TRBV27|TRBJ1-1
TGTGCCAGCAGCCCGGGGACAGGGTTAACTTTCTTT
CASSPGTGLTFF
>.|.|TRBV20-1|TRBJ2-3
TGCAGTGCTAGAAATCCCGACAGGACAGATACGCAGTATTTT
CSARNPDRTDTQYF
>.|.|TRBV29-1|TRBJ2-1
TGCAGCGCCCGGCGCCACGAAACCTACAATGAGCAGTTCTTC
CSARRHETYNEQFF
>.|.|TRBV6-1|TRBJ1-1
TGTGCCAGCAGTGAACGGCGTACGAACACTGAAGCTTTTTTT
CASSERRTNTEAFF
>many|.|TRBV7-9|TRBJ2-7
TGTGCCAGCAGCCCAGACATCCCCAGGCAGTACTTC
CASSPDIPRQYF
>few|.|TRBV15|TRBJ1-6
TGTGCCACCAGCAGAGAGGGGGACCCCTATAATTCACCCCTCCACTTT
CATSREGDPYNSPLHF
>.|TRBD1|TRBV6-5|TRBJ1-2
TGTGCCAGCAAAGGAAATTGGCTTCCGGGACAGCCAAACTATGGCTACACCTTC
CASKGNWLPGQPNYGYTF
>.|TRBD2|TRBV29-1|TRBJ2-7
TGCAGCGTCGGTGGACTAGCAGGCACCTACGAGCAGTACTTC
CSVGGLAGTYEQYF
>many|.|TRBV10-3|TRBJ1-1
TGTGCCATCAGGACAGGTTCCTTGAACACTGAAGCTTTCTTT
CAIRTGSLNTEAFF
>few|.|TRBV27|TRBJ2-7
TGTGCCAGCAGACCTACAGGGTTGGGGGCGGGCGAGCAGTACTTC
CASRPTGLGAGEQYF
>few|TRBD2|TRBV5-1|TRBJ2-1
TGCGCCAGCAGCGAAGGACTAGCGGGAGGGAATGAGCAGTTCTTC
CASSEGLAGGNEQFF
>.|TRBD1|TRBV4-3|TRBJ1-2
TGCGCCAGCAGCCAAGCTAGGGGGCTGGTTGGCTACACCTTC
CASSQARGLVGYTF
>.|.|TRBV24-1|TRBJ1-5
TGTGCCACCAGTGAAAATAGCAATCAGCCCCAGCATTTT
CATSENSNQPQHF
>.|.|TRBV20-1|TRBJ2-4
TGCAGTGCTATGCAGGGAGCCAAAAACATTCAGTACTTC
CSAMQGAKNIQYF
>few|.|TRBV3-1|TRBJ1-4
TGTGCCAGCAAAAGATCCAGGGAGGCTGAAAAACTGTTTTTT
CASKRSREAEKLFF
>few|.|TRBV28|TRBJ1-2
TGTGCCAGCACCCCAAACTCCTATGGCTACACCTTC
CASTPNSYGYTF